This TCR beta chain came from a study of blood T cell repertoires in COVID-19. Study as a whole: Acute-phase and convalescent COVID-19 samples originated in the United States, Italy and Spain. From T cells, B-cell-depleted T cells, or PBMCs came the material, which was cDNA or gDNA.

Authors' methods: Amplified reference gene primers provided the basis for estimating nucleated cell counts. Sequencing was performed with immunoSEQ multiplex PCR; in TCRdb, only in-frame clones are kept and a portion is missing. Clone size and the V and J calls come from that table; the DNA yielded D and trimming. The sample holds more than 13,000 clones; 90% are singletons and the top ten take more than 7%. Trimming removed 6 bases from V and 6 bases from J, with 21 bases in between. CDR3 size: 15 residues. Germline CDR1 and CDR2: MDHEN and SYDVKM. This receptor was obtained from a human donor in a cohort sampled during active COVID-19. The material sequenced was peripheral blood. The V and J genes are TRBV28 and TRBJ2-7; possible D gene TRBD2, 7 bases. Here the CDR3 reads CASSPLGGAAGEQYF. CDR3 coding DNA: TGTGCCAGCAGCCCCTTGGGGGGGGCGGCAGGCGAGCAGTACTTC. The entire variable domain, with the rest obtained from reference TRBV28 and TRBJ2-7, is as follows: DVKVTQSSRYLVKRTGEKVFLECVQDMDHENMFWYRQDPGLGLRLIYFSYDVKMKEKGDIPEGYSVSREKKERFSLILESASTNQTSMYLCASSPLGGAAGEQYFGPGTRLTVT.